The 26 T cell receptor beta chains presented below share a single source sample, sequenced in a study of cytomegalovirus exposure and HLA in healthy donors. Sequenced by immunoSEQ multiplex PCR; TCRdb stores in-frame clones only, minus some. The top ten hold 0.83% of the sample, which has hundreds of thousands of clones, more than 80% seen once. Input material: PBMCs. The receptors derive from a woman younger than 35 in good health and CMV-seronegative.

The V gene is TRBV27, the J gene TRBJ2-7; 8 bases map to TRBD1. Germline lookup yields CDR1 MNHEY and CDR2 SMNVEV (reference sequence). This CDR3 is 16 amino acids long. V was pared by 2 bases and J by 6 bases, with 12 bases of the junction left unmatched. The CDR3 region is CASSLRWAQGAVEQYF. CDR3 bases: TGTGCCAGCAGTTTAAGGTGGGCTCAGGGGGCTGTCGAGCAGTACTTC.

This rearrangement joins TRBV6-1 to TRBJ2-1, with D uncertain. Trimming pared 6 bases from V and 7 bases from J, leaving 10 bases between. The germline V gene encodes CDR1 MNHNS and CDR2 SASEGT. The CDR3 runs to 12 residues. CDR3: CASSLTWNEQFF. In nucleotides, the CDR3 is TGTGCCAGCAGCCTCACTTGGAATGAGCAGTTCTTC.

The genes are TRBV6-5 and TRBJ1-1; no definite D call. The CDR3 has 12 residues. Germline lookup yields CDR1 MNHEY and CDR2 SVGAGI. The V and J ends lost 5 bases and 8 bases respectively, with 12 bases between them. The DNA of the CDR3 is TGTGCCAGCAGTCCCCGGGGAGGAGAAGCTTTCTTT. It specifies CASSPRGGEAFF.

The chain joins TRBV18 to TRBJ2-5; TRBD2 might be the D (6 bases). This CDR3 has 17 residues. CDR1 and CDR2 from the germline V gene are KGHSH and LQKENI. V shed 3 bases and J shed 5 bases, with 22 bases lying between them. CDR3 sequence (DNA): TGTGCCAGCTCACCGATCGCCAGGAGGGTCCGAGGGGAGACCCAGTACTTC. This encodes CASSPIARRVRGETQYF.

This chain uses TRBV19 with TRBJ2-5; 8 nucleotides line up with TRBD2. Per germline, CDR1 LNHDA and CDR2 SQIVND (reference sequence). The CDR3 sequence is 16 residues long. V trimming: 5 bases; J trimming: 1 base; junction bases outside the gene matches: 9. The CDR3 region is CASSDISGNGQETQYF. The DNA for the CDR3 is TGTGCCAGTAGTGACATTAGCGGGAATGGCCAAGAGACCCAGTACTTC.

This chain joins TRBV11-2 and TRBJ2-1, with 8 bases that match TRBD2. The CDR3 loop spans 16 amino acids. Germline CDR1 SGHAT, CDR2 FQNNGV. The junction had 12 bases not matched to a gene; V was cut back by 5 bases and J by 6 bases. CDR3 nucleotide sequence: TGTGCCAGCAGCCTCTTAGCGGGGATGGGACGCAATGAGCAGTTCTTC. Protein: CASSLLAGMGRNEQFF. The variable domain in full, with the rest retrieved from reference TRBV11-2 and TRBJ2-1, is EAGVAQSPRYKIIEKRQSVAFWCNPISGHATLYWYQQILGQGPKLLIQFQNNGVVDDSQLPKDRFSAERLKGVDSTLKIQPAKLEDSAVYLCASSLLAGMGRNEQFFGPGTRLTVL.

This clone showed up just once. The chain's CDR3 is CASSPYATQEQYF. The CDR3 coding sequence is TGTGCCAGCAGCCCCTACGCCACACAGGAGCAGTACTTC. The chain joins TRBV7-9 to TRBJ2-7, with D unresolved. Trimming took 5 bases from V and 7 from J, leaving 15 bases between them. Germline assignment: CDR1 SEHNR and CDR2 FQNEAQ (reference sequence). The CDR3 length is 13 residues.

The V gene is TRBV7-9, the J gene TRBJ1-5, with TRBD1 matching over 7 bases. The CDR3 covers 14 residues. The J segment lost 3 bases and the V segment lost 5 bases, leaving 4 bases of the junction unmatched. Germline values: CDR1 SEHNR, CDR2 FQNEAQ (reference sequence). CDR3 region: CASSKQGSNQPQHF. Here the CDR3 DNA reads TGTGCCAGCAGCAAACAGGGGTCCAATCAGCCCCAGCATTTT. Full variable domain (outside the CDR3, taken from reference TRBV7-9 and TRBJ1-5): DTGVSQNPRHKITKRGQNVTFRCDPISEHNRLYWYRQTLGQGPEFLTYFQNEAQLEKSRLLSDRFSAERPKGSFSTLEIQRTEQGDSAMYLCASSKQGSNQPQHFGDGTRLSIL.

The V call is TRBV27, the J call TRBJ2-1; the match to TRBD2 covers 13 bases. V lost 8 bases, J lost 9 bases, and 10 bases stayed unmatched. Germline loops: CDR1 MNHEY, CDR2 SMNVEV (reference sequence). This CDR3 comprises 15 residues. CDR3 nucleotides: TGTGCCAGCGGCCCCGGGACTAGCGGGGCTTCTGAGCAGTTCTTC. This gives the protein CASGPGTSGASEQFF.

This rearrangement joins TRBV7-9 to TRBJ2-3, with TRBD1 identical over 9 bases. Germline CDR1 SEHNR, CDR2 FQNEAQ (reference sequence). The ends lost 5 bases at V and 4 bases at J; junction bases unmatched: 10. This CDR3 is built from 16 residues. The CDR3 loop reads CASSLTSGQGSDTQYF. The CDR3 DNA follows: TGTGCCAGCAGCCTTACAAGTGGACAGGGGTCAGATACGCAGTATTTT.

The chain uses TRBV30 and TRBJ2-3; 8 bases match TRBD2. Germline V gives CDR1 GTSNPN, CDR2 SVGIG (reference sequence). V trimming: 5 bases; J trimming: 3 bases; junction bases outside the gene matches: 7. This CDR3 has 14 residues. The CDR3 is CAWSSGRGTDTQYF. The DNA for the CDR3 is TGTGCCTGGTCAAGCGGGAGAGGAACAGATACGCAGTATTTT. The whole variable domain, filled in from reference TRBV30 and TRBJ2-3, reads SQTIHQWPATLVQPVGSPLSLECTVEGTSNPNLYWYRQAAGRGLQLLFYSVGIGQISSEVPQNLSASRPQDRQFILSSKKLLLSDSGFYLCAWSSGRGTDTQYFGPGTRLTVL.

The CDR3 sequence: CASSLARGTDTQYF. The CDR3 DNA follows: TGTGCCAGCAGCTTAGCGAGAGGGACAGATACGCAGTATTTT. This chain uses TRBV7-8 with TRBJ2-3; possible D gene TRBD2, 5 bases. This CDR3 has 14 residues. Trimming stripped 0 bases from V and 3 bases from J, with 7 bases between. Germline CDR1 reads SGHVS; CDR2 reads FQNEAQ. Supplemented by reference TRBV7-8 and TRBJ2-3, the full variable domain reads GAGVSQSPRYKVAKRGQDVALRCDPISGHVSLFWYQQALGQGPEFLTYFQNEAQLDKSGLPSDRFFAERPEGSVSTLKIQRTQQEDSAVYLCASSLARGTDTQYFGPGTRLTVL.

The chain joins TRBV7-9 to TRBJ2-7, with a tentative D call TRBD2 (6 bases). The CDR3 totals 14 residues. Germline assignment: CDR1 SEHNR and CDR2 FQNEAQ (reference sequence). V was clipped by 4 bases and J by 3 bases, with 13 bases between them. CDR3 DNA sequence: TGTGCCAGCAGCTCCTTAGCGGAACGCTACGAGCAGTACTTC. This gives the protein CASSSLAERYEQYF.

In this sample, this clone turned up once. This chain joins TRBV28 and TRBJ1-2; 10 positions agree with TRBD1. CDR1 and CDR2 (germline): MDHEN, SYDVKM. CDR3 size: 13 residues. The V and J ends lost 6 bases and 6 bases, in that order; junction bases with no gene match: 4. In DNA, the CDR3 is TGTGCCAGCAGGACAGGGGGCTGGAATGGCTACACCTTC. It encodes CASRTGGWNGYTF.

CDR3 in amino acids: CASSPRGLGETQYF. In DNA, the CDR3 is TGTGCCAGCAGCCCGAGGGGACTTGGGGAGACCCAGTACTTC. The chain carries TRBV27 and TRBJ2-5; possible D gene TRBD2, 6 bases. In germline, CDR1 is MNHEY, CDR2 SMNVEV (reference sequence). Deletions cut 6 bases from V and 5 bases from J, with 16 bases between. The CDR3 totals 14 residues.

Written as DNA, the CDR3 is TGTGCCGAGGGAGTAGGACGTTCTGGCTACACCTTC. Protein: CAEGVGRSGYTF. V usage is TRBV30 and J usage is TRBJ1-2; D gene uncertain. V gave up 8 bases and J gave up 7 bases, with 17 bases separating them. The CDR3 length is 12 residues. Germline CDR1 reads GTSNPN; CDR2 reads SVGIG (reference sequence).

This chain uses TRBV27 with TRBJ2-7; TRBD2 agrees at 8 bases. Germline V gene lookup returns CDR1 MNHEY and CDR2 SMNVEV (reference sequence). The length of the CDR3 is 14 residues. V was pared by 6 bases and J by 0 bases, with 4 bases of the junction left unmatched. Here the CDR3 reads CASSRREGSYEQYF. CDR3 nucleotide sequence: TGTGCCAGCAGCCGACGGGAGGGCTCCTACGAGCAGTACTTC.

The chain couples TRBV6-1 to TRBJ1-3; D is unclear. The CDR3 sequence is 15 residues long. Trimming removed 4 bases from V and 2 bases from J, with 12 bases in between. CDR1 is MNHNS, CDR2 SASEGT, per germline. CDR3 sequence: CASSVQVAAGNTIYF. The CDR3 DNA reads TGTGCCAGCAGTGTCCAAGTTGCGGCTGGAAACACCATATATTTT.

The rearrangement joins TRBV6-6 to TRBJ1-1; weak D call: TRBD1 (5 bases). The CDR3 runs to 13 residues. The germline V gene encodes CDR1 MNHNY and CDR2 SVGAGI (reference sequence). Trimming took 6 bases from V and 3 from J, leaving 11 bases between them. The CDR3 DNA sequence: TGTGCCAGCAGGCTAGTCAGGGACACTGAAGCTTTCTTT. It specifies CASRLVRDTEAFF.

The J gene is TRBJ2-7, the V gene TRBV5-1; 8 bases are a match to TRBD2. The V and J ends lost 0 bases and 5 bases, in that order; junction bases with no gene match: 4. The CDR3 is 14 residues long. Germline CDR1 reads SGHRS; CDR2 reads YFSETQ. The DNA of the CDR3 is TGCGCCAGCAGCTTGGGACTAGCGATGGACGAGCAGTACTTC. Translated, it gives CASSLGLAMDEQYF.

The chain couples TRBV15 to TRBJ1-1; D remains unclear. CDR3 size: 16 residues. V lost 0 bases and J lost 7, with 18 bases in between. The germline V gene has CDR1 LNHNV and CDR2 YYDKDF (reference sequence). The CDR3: CATSRDIGRPIGEAFF. The CDR3 DNA reads as TGTGCCACCAGCAGAGATATTGGGCGTCCGATAGGTGAAGCTTTCTTT.

The chain recombines TRBV5-1 with TRBJ2-1, with 7 bases that match TRBD2. This CDR3 spans 15 amino acids. In germline, CDR1 is SGHRS, CDR2 YFSETQ. The junction had 4 bases not matched to a gene; V was cut back by 3 bases and J by 1 base. In DNA, the CDR3 is TGCGCCAGCAGCTCGGCTAGCGGTTCCTACAATGAGCAGTTCTTC. Translated: CASSSASGSYNEQFF.

This chain uses TRBV2 with TRBJ1-1; D is ambiguous. Trimming removed 8 bases at V and 2 bases at J, with 9 bases between. Germline loops: CDR1 SNHLY, CDR2 FYNNEI. The length of the CDR3 is 12 residues. The CDR3 here is CASHGGNTEAFF. The CDR3, as DNA: TGTGCCAGCCACGGCGGTAACACTGAAGCTTTCTTT.

The chain links TRBV9 to TRBJ2-1; tentative D call: TRBD1 (6 bases). The CDR3 is 15 amino acids. Trimming removed 0 bases at V and 0 bases at J, with 7 bases between. Germline V CDR1 and CDR2: SGDLS, YYNGEE. The DNA for the CDR3 is TGTGCCAGCAGCGTAGAAGGGGGCTCCTACAATGAGCAGTTCTTC. Amino acid sequence: CASSVEGGSYNEQFF.

As DNA, the CDR3 is TGTGCCAGCAGCTGGCAACAAGAGACTAGCACAGATACGCAGTATTTT. The encoded protein is CASSWQQETSTDTQYF. This sequence joins TRBV27 and TRBJ2-3; D gene ambiguous. The CDR3 loop spans 16 amino acids. Trimming pared 6 bases from V and 0 bases from J, leaving 16 bases between. CDR1 and CDR2 from the germline V gene are MNHEY and SMNVEV (reference sequence).

The CDR3 protein is CASSVAGGQRETQYF. CDR3 DNA: TGTGCCAGCAGCGTAGCGGGGGGCCAGCGGGAGACCCAGTACTTC. The gene calls are TRBV9 and TRBJ2-5, with D possibly being TRBD2 (7 bases). V was shortened by 0 bases and J by 5 bases, with 14 bases between the two germline ends. Germline assignment: CDR1 SGDLS and CDR2 YYNGEE. The length of the CDR3 is 15 residues.